Listed here is a single T cell receptor beta chain. Data came from immunoSEQ multiplex PCR; TCRdb stores just in-frame clones and leaves some out. The table records over 2 million clones, about 95% of them present only once. The CDR3 spans 15 residues. The sample originates from a study of shared clonotypes between healthy human individuals. CD45RO-negative CD8 cells positively selected for CCR7 made up the naive population, which excluded terminally differentiated effector memory CD45RA+ cells. Input material: naive CD8+ T cells sorted from blood. The TCR originated in a man aged 18-30 years in good health. The rearrangement links TRBV21-1 to TRBJ2-1; TRBD1, the table's D call, lacks a check against the DNA. TRBV21-1 corresponds to a pseudogene. The CDR3 reads CASGLRQGYENEQFF. The CDR3, as DNA: TGTGCCAGCGGACTCAGACAGGGGTATGAGAATGAGCAGTTCTTC.